This TCR beta chain was retrieved from a study of PD-1 blockade in classical Hodgkin lymphoma. Whole-study results and caveats: Anyone who began nivolumab under 1 year after ASCT was excluded. It was reported that newly diagnosed patients had less baseline TCR diversity than healthy donors. The study found that TCR diversity rose significantly by C4D1 in CD4+ but not CD8+ cells. Patients newly diagnosed and complete responders had comparable baseline diversity.

On this clone itself: What it binds is unknown.

Time point noted: cycle 4 day 1 (C4D1), after about 6 weeks of nivolumab. All the patients suffered relapse after autologous stem cell transplantation, and brentuximab vedotin exposure differed. Data came from immunoSEQ multiplex PCR; TCRdb stores just in-frame clones and leaves some out. The sample holds roughly 48,000 clones, roughly 86% seen once. The V and J ends lost 7 bases and 1 base, in that order; junction bases with no gene match: 6. The CDR3 consists of 15 residues. Germline V CDR1 and CDR2: MNHEY, SMNVEV (reference sequence). The receptor was isolated from a human donor with classical Hodgkin lymphoma. The chain employs TRBV27 and TRBJ2-3, with 9 bases identical to TRBD2. The specimen was peripheral blood mononuclear cells (PBMCs), collected before the fourth cycle of nivolumab. This CDR3 is CASNLLAGGTDTQYF. CDR3 in DNA: TGTGCCAGCAACTTACTAGCGGGCGGCACAGATACGCAGTATTTT.